The rows below give T cell receptor beta chains drawn from one sample of a study of breast tumors, draining lymph nodes, adjacent tissues. TCRdb passed the multiplex PCR reads through MiXCR, listing each CDR3 protein once. The sample has around 120,000 distinct CDR3 sequences; roughly 21% are singletons. Material: axillary lymph node tissue. These receptors all stem from a female donor with breast cancer. Some clones in this sample may be carry-over from other donors' samples. CDR3s include the opening cysteine and the closing phenylalanine or tryptophan. The D gene is left open where the match is weak. For some rows the clone size is stated as once, few or many, or as a class when expanded; others skip it.

>many|TRBD2|TRBJ2-1|TRBV7-9
TGTGCCAGCAGCGAGCGGGGGACCAATGAGCAGTTCTTC
CASSERGTNEQFF
>once|TRBD2|TRBJ2-1|TRBV4-2
TGTGCCAGCAGCCAAGATATGGCTAGCGGGAGCGGGGATGAGCAGTTCTTC
CASSQDMASGSGDEQFF
>few|-|TRBJ2-5|TRBV6-2/TRBV6-3
TGTGCCAGCAGTCCCCTGGGGGAGACCCAGTACTTC
CASSPLGETQYF
>many|-|TRBJ2-3|TRBV2
TGTGCCAGCAGTGAGGGGTCTAGCACAGATACGCAGTATTTT
CASSEGSSTDTQYF
>many|-|TRBJ1-5|TRBV29-1
TGCAGCCCTTCGAGGGGTCGGAATCAGCCCCAGCATTTT
CSPSRGRNQPQHF
>many|-|TRBJ2-6|TRBV7-2
TGTGCCAGCAGCTTGGGCACGCCCTCAATCTCTGGGGCCAACGTCCTGACTTTC
CASSLGTPSISGANVLTF
>-|-|TRBJ1-4|TRBV18
TGTGCCAGCTCACCAACGGACAGCACCGATAATGAAAAACTGTTTTTT
CASSPTDSTDNEKLFF
>-|TRBD2|TRBJ2-3|TRBV18
TGTGCCAGCTCACGATCAGCGGGAGGCACAGATACGCAGTATTTT
CASSRSAGGTDTQYF
>many|-|TRBJ2-2|TRBV9
TGTGCCAGCAGCGTAGGGATGAGCGGGGAGCTGTTTTTT
CASSVGMSGELFF
>many|-|TRBJ1-2|TRBV20-1
TGCAGTGCTAGACGGGAAAGGACACCCCTTTATGGCTACACCTTC
CSARRERTPLYGYTF
>many|TRBD1|TRBJ1-6|TRBV20-1
TGCAGTGCTAGAGATCCTTTAGGGACAGGTGGATCACCCCTCCACTTT
CSARDPLGTGGSPLHF
>few|TRBD1|TRBJ1-4|TRBV20-1
TGCAGTGTTCCCGGGACAGGGACTAATGAAAAACTGCTTTTT
CSVPGTGTNEKLLF
>-|-|TRBJ2-5|TRBV27
TGTGCCAGCAGTTGGGCCCGGGGGGAGACCCAGTACTTC
CASSWARGETQYF
>many|TRBD1|TRBJ2-1|TRBV6-4
TGTGCCAGCAGTGAAACCGGGACAGGGGGATACAATGAGCAGTTCTTC
CASSETGTGGYNEQFF
>many|TRBD1|TRBJ1-2|TRBV5-1
TGCGCCAGCACCCATGGACAGGGGTATAACTATGGCTACACCTTC
CASTHGQGYNYGYTF
>many|-|TRBJ2-5|TRBV20-1
TGCAGTGCTAGAGTTTTTGGTAGCGCGTCGGGACAAGAGACCCAGTACTTC
CSARVFGSASGQETQYF
>-|-|TRBJ1-1|TRBV6-1
TGTGCCAGCAGCCCCAGGGACACTGAAGCTTTCTTT
CASSPRDTEAFF
>many|TRBD1|TRBJ2-1|TRBV20-1
TGCAGTGCCTCCGGGGAGACAGGGGGCGCGTCTGGACCCGGGGATGAGCAGTTCTTC
CSASGETGGASGPGDEQFF
>many|-|TRBJ2-6|TRBV6-2/TRBV6-3
TGTGCCAGCAGTTACAGCTACGGGGCCAACGTCCTGACTTTC
CASSYSYGANVLTF
>-|-|TRBJ2-1|TRBV9
TGTGCCAGCAGCGTGGACGATGAGCAGTTCTTC
CASSVDDEQFF
>few|TRBD2|TRBJ2-1|TRBV5-1
TGCGCCAGCAGCTTGATGGCGGGAGGATCCCCCAATGAGCAGTTCTTC
CASSLMAGGSPNEQFF
>many|TRBD1|TRBJ1-2|TRBV6-5
TGTGCCAGCAGTACCCGACCGACAGGGAGCTATGGCTACACCTTC
CASSTRPTGSYGYTF
>few|-|TRBJ1-3|TRBV3-1
TGTGCCAGCAGCCCGGGGTTTTCAGGCTCTGGAAACACCATATATTTT
CASSPGFSGSGNTIYF
>few|-|TRBJ2-6|TRBV19
TGTGCCAGTAGTGTCGGGACCTTTGGGGCCAACGTCCTGACTTTC
CASSVGTFGANVLTF
>many|-|TRBJ1-6|TRBV30
TGTGCCTGGAGTCCAAACTATAATTCACCCCTCCACTTT
CAWSPNYNSPLHF
>many|-|TRBJ2-7|TRBV5-1
TGCGCCAGCAGCTTGGTCGGCGAAATCGAGCAGTACTTC
CASSLVGEIEQYF
>many|-|TRBJ2-7|TRBV7-6
TGTGCCAGCAGCCTATCGGGGAGGCAGTACTTC
CASSLSGRQYF
>many|-|TRBJ1-5|TRBV5-6
TGTGCCAGCAGCTTGGTGGGGGGTTTCCAGCATTTT
CASSLVGGFQHF
>many|-|TRBJ2-3|TRBV30
TGTGCCTGGAAACTAGTGCCGCAGTATTTT
CAWKLVPQYF
>many|-|TRBJ1-2|TRBV24-1
TGTGCCACCAGTGATTTTCCAGGCGCTGGCTACACCTTC
CATSDFPGAGYTF
>-|TRBD1|TRBJ2-1|TRBV5-4
TGTGCCAGCAGCGTACCCGGGACAGAGGATTACAATGAGCAGTTCTTC
CASSVPGTEDYNEQFF
>many|TRBD2|TRBJ2-5|TRBV9
TGTGCCAGCAGCGTAGGGACTAGCGGGATAGGAGAGACCCAGTACTTC
CASSVGTSGIGETQYF
>many|TRBD1|TRBJ2-5|TRBV6-1
TGTGCCAGCAGTGTGGGACAGGGATGGCAAGAGACCCAGTACTTC
CASSVGQGWQETQYF
>few|-|TRBJ2-2|TRBV27
TGTGCCAGCACTCCGAATCCCAACACCGGGGAGCTGTTTTTT
CASTPNPNTGELFF
>many|-|TRBJ2-3|TRBV7-2
TGTGCCAGCAGCAATAACCGAAACGGGGGGCGCACGAATACGCAGTATTTT
CASSNNRNGGRTNTQYF
>many|-|TRBJ2-2|TRBV29-1
TGCAGCGGCCTGACAGGGAACACCGGGGAGCTGTTTTTT
CSGLTGNTGELFF
>many|-|TRBJ2-6|TRBV2
TGTGCCAGCAGTGAACCGAGGGGGGCCAACGTCCTGACTTTC
CASSEPRGANVLTF
>many|-|TRBJ2-5|TRBV6-5
TGTGCCAGCAGGAAGGGTCGGCAGACCCAGTACTTC
CASRKGRQTQYF
>many|-|TRBJ1-3|TRBV12-3/TRBV12-4
TGTGCCAGCAGTTTAGCGCGGGGGGGGGGCGTTGGCACCATATATTTT
CASSLARGGGVGTIYF
>-|TRBD2|TRBJ2-4|TRBV30
TGTGCCTGGAGTAGGGCTAGCGGACTAGCCAAAAACATTCAGTACTTC
CAWSRASGLAKNIQYF
>many|TRBD2|TRBJ2-1|TRBV20-1
TGCAGTGACACCCGCGGGGGAGCACTTTCCAATGAGCAGTTCTTC
CSDTRGGALSNEQFF
>many|-|TRBJ1-2|TRBV20-1
TGCAGTCGTCGACCATGGAGGACTATCTATGGCTACACCTTC
CSRRPWRTIYGYTF
>many|-|TRBJ2-5|TRBV5-4
TGTGCCAGCAGCTTCAAAGGGGTAGAGACCCAGTACTTC
CASSFKGVETQYF
>many|-|TRBJ2-5|TRBV20-1
TGCAGTGCTACTCAGGGGGGGGAGACCCAGTACTTC
CSATQGGETQYF
>many|-|TRBJ2-7|TRBV7-2
TGTGCCAGCGGAGGGTCCACCTGGGGCGAGCAGTACTTC
CASGGSTWGEQYF
>many|TRBD1|TRBJ2-7|TRBV2
TGTGCCAGCAGCCCGACAGGGGGTGAGCAGTACTTC
CASSPTGGEQYF
>many|-|TRBJ1-5|TRBV2
TGTGCCAGCATGAAGGACAGCCTCAATCAGCCCCAGCATTTT
CASMKDSLNQPQHF
>many|-|TRBJ2-5|TRBV9
TGTGCCAGCAGCCCAGGGGGCGGGGGAACGAAGACCCAGTACTTC
CASSPGGGGTKTQYF
>-|-|TRBJ2-2|TRBV5-4
TGTGCCAGCAGCACGAAACAGGGCACCGGGGAGCTGTTTTTT
CASSTKQGTGELFF
>many|TRBD2|TRBJ2-3|TRBV7-3
TGTGCCAGCAGCTCCGGGACTAGCTACACAGATACGCAGTATTTT
CASSSGTSYTDTQYF
>many|-|TRBJ2-1|TRBV7-3
TGTGCCAGCAGCTTAGAGGGAACCTATAACAATGAGCAGTTCTTC
CASSLEGTYNNEQFF
>many|TRBD1|TRBJ2-5|TRBV24-1
TGTGCCACCAGTGATTTGTCCCATCTAACAGGGGGTAAAGAGACCCAGTACTTC
CATSDLSHLTGGKETQYF
>many|TRBD2|TRBJ2-2|TRBV5-4
TGTGCCAGCAGCTTGGGTTCTAGCGGGGTCGGGGAGCTGTTTTTT
CASSLGSSGVGELFF
>-|TRBD1|TRBJ2-5|TRBV27
TGTGCCAGCAGTCCTAGGACAGGGGGCGCAGAGACCCAGTACTTC
CASSPRTGGAETQYF
>-|-|TRBJ2-5|TRBV5-6
TGTGCCAGCAGCTTCTCTTATCCCGTTATAGAAGAGGCCCAGTACTTC
CASSFSYPVIEEAQYF
>-|-|TRBJ1-4|TRBV20-1
TGCAGTGCTAATCGACAAAATGAAAAACTGTCTTTT
CSANRQNEKLSF
>many|TRBD2|TRBJ2-1|TRBV7-3
TGTGCCAGCAGCTTGTCGACTAGCGACAATGAGCAGTTCTTC
CASSLSTSDNEQFF
>many|TRBD2|TRBJ2-2|TRBV19
TGTGCCAGTAGTACACTAGCGGGAGCGAACACCGGGGAGCTGTTTTTT
CASSTLAGANTGELFF
>-|TRBD2|TRBJ2-4|TRBV20-1
TGCAGTGCTAAGGCCGGACTAGCGGGAGAAGGGTACTTC
CSAKAGLAGEGYF
>many|TRBD1|TRBJ2-7|TRBV20-1
TGCAGTGCTTACTCCGGGACAGGGGGCTACGAGCAGTACTTC
CSAYSGTGGYEQYF